This T cell receptor (beta chain) was profiled in a study of shared T cell receptors in the human thymus. The CDR3 sequence is 12 residues long. Germline V gives CDR1 SNHLY, CDR2 FYNNEI. The V and J ends lost 4 bases and 8 bases respectively, with 9 bases between them. Measured with immunoSEQ multiplex PCR; TCRdb has only the in-frame clones, and not every one. This sample carries approximately 490,000 clones, about 84% of them seen once, and the ten largest clones take more than 0.01%. The data also belong to a second study, concerning human thymus T cells. That study adds: Thymic and blood repertoires appeared to show biased V and J gene usage.

The sequence derives from a boy under two years old with a congenital heart defect. The chain employs TRBV2 and TRBJ2-4; no firm D call. The sample consisted of thymocytes. Here the CDR3 reads CASSVQTYIQYF. CDR3 coding DNA: TGTGCCAGCAGTGTTCAAACTTACATTCAGTACTTC.